The sequence of this TCR beta chain was determined in a study of CD8+CD57+ T cells in acquired aplastic anemia. Germline lookup yields CDR1 SGHVS and CDR2 FNYEAQ. The CDR3 sequence is 14 residues long. A remark on this clonotype: One end of the junction fails to match germline, which may point to a read error.

For sequencing, patients were chosen who had shown expansion of CD8+CD57+ cells by flow cytometry. TCR beta VDJ combinations and CDR3 sequences were profiled from genomic DNA. TCRdb called the reads again in MiXCR, with one record for every CDR3 protein. The table shows about 98,000 distinct CDR3 sequences, with about 67% occurring only once. This clonotype was sampled from a human donor with aplastic anemia. V usage is TRBV7-6 and J usage is TRBJ2-2; D gene uncertain. Sequenced sample: sorted CD4+, CD8+, or CD8+CD57+ T cells (not recorded which) from PBMCs. CDR3 protein: CASGLGADTGELFF. In DNA, the CDR3 is TGTGCCAGCGGCTTAGGTGCGGACACCGGGGAGCTGTTTTTT.